This TCR beta chain stems from a study of blood T cell repertoires in COVID-19. About the study: The United States, Italy and Spain supplied acute and convalescent COVID-19 samples. In each case, the material was cDNA or gDNA derived from T cells, B-cell-depleted T cells, or PBMCs.

Authors' processing steps: From reference gene primer amplification, estimates of nucleated cell counts were derived. This table comes from immunoSEQ multiplex PCR, and its TCRdb copy is limited to in-frame clones, with some not included. D and trimming come from the DNA, and the V and J calls and clone size come from that table. The data show over 350,000 clones, with around 86% seen just once and under 1.5% held by the top ten. V was pared by 0 bases and J by 3 bases, with 5 bases of the junction left unmatched. This CDR3 contains 16 residues. In germline, CDR1 is SGHTS, CDR2 YDEGEE. The receptor was isolated from a woman in her 30s with active or convalescent COVID-19. V is TRBV5-8 and J is TRBJ2-1, with 8 bases lining up with TRBD1. The sequenced sample was peripheral blood. The CDR3 loop reads CASSLATGAVYNEQFF. The CDR3 bases are TGTGCCAGCAGCTTGGCGACAGGGGCGGTCTACAATGAGCAGTTCTTC.